What follows are 32 T cell receptor beta chains derived from one specimen sequenced in a study of beta chain features in type 1 diabetes. Study-wide findings and caveats: Moderate but significant shortening of TCRB CDR3s was recorded in all four CD4+ subsets from Type 1 diabetes patients.

Reverse transcription of all isolated RNA meant that expressed TCRB transcripts were sequenced. TCRdb's copy holds only in-frame clones and misses some; the assay was immunoSEQ multiplex PCR. The sample carries fewer than 200,000 clones, around 10% recorded once. Antigens of these TCRs are unknown. The material sequenced was central memory CD4+ T cells from blood. Receptors originate from a man aged 25-45 years with type 1 diabetes.

V is TRBV7-9 and J is TRBJ1-2; 10 bases match TRBD1. Germline loops: CDR1 SEHNR, CDR2 FQNEAQ (reference sequence). There are 19 residues in the CDR3. Unmatched junction bases numbered 17, after V lost 5 bases and J lost 2 bases. In DNA, the CDR3 is TGTGCCAGCAGCCAGCGCATTGGGACAGGGGATTCAAGGAACTATGGCTACACCTTC. As protein: CASSQRIGTGDSRNYGYTF.

This clone was seen only a few times. The gene calls are TRBV7-3 and TRBJ2-3, with TRBD2 identical over 10 bases. V trimming: 5 bases; J trimming: 6 bases; junction bases outside the gene matches: 8. CDR1 SGHTA and CDR2 FQGTGA come from the germline V gene. The CDR3 length is 15 residues. The chain's CDR3 is CASSPASGSFDTQYF. CDR3 DNA: TGTGCCAGCAGCCCCGCTAGCGGGAGTTTTGATACGCAGTATTTT.

The chain links TRBV7-2 to TRBJ1-2, with unresolved D. Germline V gene data show CDR1 as SGHTA and CDR2 as FQGNSA. Deletions cut 5 bases from V and 4 bases from J, with 20 bases between. This CDR3 has 16 residues. As DNA, the CDR3 is TGTGCCAGCAGCCCTAAGCCGGGGAAGCGACGCTATGGCTACACCTTC. It yields the protein CASSPKPGKRRYGYTF.

This clone occurred a few times. The chain is built from TRBV5-1 and TRBJ2-7, with 7 bases fitting TRBD1. This CDR3 region has 15 residues. The germline V gene encodes CDR1 SGHRS and CDR2 YFSETQ. The V gene end was trimmed by 4 bases and the J gene end by 7 bases; junction bases not matched to a gene: 14. CDR3 sequence (DNA): TGCGCCAGCAGCGGGGACAGTCCCTCCTACGATGAGCAGTACTTC. It codes for CASSGDSPSYDEQYF.

Only a few counts were recorded for this clone. The chain has TRBV5-1 and TRBJ2-5, with 7 bases fitting TRBD1. This CDR3 is built from 15 residues. CDR1 is SGHRS and CDR2 is YFSETQ in the germline V gene. V shed 0 bases, J shed 8 bases, and the junction held 10 bases outside the gene matches. In DNA, the CDR3 is TGCGCCAGCAGCTTGGAACAGGGGAGCAGGGTAACCCAGTACTTC. This codes for CASSLEQGSRVTQYF.

This clone has only a few counts. The chain combines TRBV4-2 with TRBJ2-1; TRBD2 aligns across 13 bases. The germline gives CDR1 LGHNA, CDR2 YNFKEQ. CDR3 size: 18 residues. V shed 3 bases, J shed 7 bases, and the junction held 12 bases outside the gene matches. The DNA of the CDR3 is TGTGCCAGCAGCCACTCCTACGCGGGGACTAGCGGGAAGAATGAGCAGTTCTTC. This codes for CASSHSYAGTSGKNEQFF.

The DNA of the CDR3 is TGTGCCAGCAGGACAGGGGTCTCTGGAAACACCATATATTTT. It encodes CASRTGVSGNTIYF. The rearrangement uses TRBV6-5 and TRBJ1-3; 8 bases align to TRBD1. The CDR3 is 14 amino acids. Germline V gene data show CDR1 as MNHEY and CDR2 as SVGAGI. V lost 6 bases and J lost 0; bases outside the gene matches: 1.

In its sample, this clone was seen a few times. This chain uses TRBV6-1 with TRBJ1-1; D perhaps matches TRBD1 (5 bases). The V end was cut by 1 base, the J end by 3 bases, with 6 bases between. This CDR3 spans 13 amino acids. Germline-derived CDR1 and CDR2 are MNHNS and SASEGT. The CDR3 is CASSEGQYTEAFF. The CDR3, as DNA: TGTGCCAGCAGTGAAGGACAGTACACTGAAGCTTTCTTT.

This clone was picked up a small number of times. The chain is built from TRBV2 and TRBJ2-7; 12 bases are a match to TRBD2. CDR1 is SNHLY and CDR2 is FYNNEI in the germline V gene. The trim removed 5 bases at V and 4 bases at J, leaving 3 bases unmatched. This CDR3 region has 14 residues. For the CDR3, the DNA is TGTGCCAGCAGTTGGACTAGCGGGGCATACGAGCAGTACTTC. Amino acid sequence: CASSWTSGAYEQYF. The full variable domain, with the rest looked up from reference TRBV2 and TRBJ2-7, is EPEVTQTPSHQVTQMGQEVILRCVPISNHLYFYWYRQILGQKVEFLVSFYNNEISEKSEIFDDQFSVERPDGSNFTLKIRSTKLEDSAMYFCASSWTSGAYEQYFGPGTRLTVT.

The genes are TRBV18 and TRBJ1-3; the D is unclear. Trimming left V 1 base short and J 0 bases short, with 7 bases between. The germline CDR1 and CDR2 sequences are KGHSH and LQKENI. The CDR3 covers 15 residues. CDR3 nucleotides: TGTGCCAGCTCACCACGGTGGAGCTCTGGAAACACCATATATTTT. It translates to CASSPRWSSGNTIYF.

This clone was detected a few times. The rearrangement uses TRBV30 and TRBJ1-3; D is ambiguous. V gave up 4 bases and J gave up 2 bases, with 15 bases separating them. Germline V gene sequence: CDR1 GTSNPN, CDR2 SVGIG (reference sequence). The CDR3 loop spans 15 amino acids. CDR3 in amino acids: CAWTPRGRAGNTIYF. Here the CDR3 DNA reads TGTGCCTGGACCCCACGGGGAAGAGCTGGAAACACCATATATTTT.

This clone was counted between two and nine times. The chain joins TRBV7-2 to TRBJ2-1, with D possibly being TRBD2 (5 bases). CDR1 SGHTA and CDR2 FQGNSA come from the germline V gene. CDR3 length: 13 amino acids. V was trimmed by 8 bases and J by 12 bases, leaving 20 bases between them. CDR3 protein: CASGPNRETPQFF. For the CDR3, the DNA is TGTGCCAGCGGGCCTAACCGGGAAACCCCGCAGTTCTTC. Looking up the rest from reference TRBV7-2 and TRBJ2-1 gives the full variable domain: GAGVSQSPSNKVTEKGKDVELRCDPISGHTALYWYRQSLGQGLEFLIYFQGNSAPDKSGLPSDRFSAERTGGSVSTLTIQRTQQEDSAVYLCASGPNRETPQFFGPGTRLTVL.

This clone has more than one count but fewer than ten. This chain links TRBV30 with TRBJ2-7; D not certain. The length of the CDR3 is 16 residues. Deletions cut 5 bases from V and 2 bases from J, with 22 bases between. The germline gives CDR1 GTSNPN, CDR2 SVGIG (reference sequence). The CDR3, as DNA: TGTGCCTGGTCTATACGGAGAAATATCAGAACCTACGAGCAGTACTTC. This sequence encodes CAWSIRRNIRTYEQYF.

CDR3 nucleotide sequence: TGTGCCAGCAGTAGTTCGGGAGCCTATGGCTACACCTTC. Its translation: CASSSSGAYGYTF. The chain links TRBV28 to TRBJ1-2; D is ambiguous. Between the trimmed V and J ends, which lost 5 bases and 4 bases, there was a span of 11 bases. CDR3 length: 13 amino acids. The germline V gene has CDR1 MDHEN and CDR2 SYDVKM.

CDR3 nucleotides: TGTGCCAGCAGCTCCCCGGGGATGAATGAAAAACTGTTTTTT. It is translated as CASSSPGMNEKLFF. The rearrangement links TRBV28 to TRBJ1-4, with D hard to call. The CDR3 is 14 residues long. Germline CDR1 reads MDHEN; CDR2 reads SYDVKM. V lost 6 bases to trimming and J lost 5 bases, with 13 bases between them.

This clone was counted only a few times. Here the CDR3 reads CASRPPVVHEQFF. DNA for the CDR3: TGTGCCAGCAGACCTCCAGTCGTGCATGAGCAGTTCTTC. The rearrangement joins TRBV7-8 to TRBJ2-1; D is ambiguous. Germline-derived CDR1 and CDR2 are SGHVS and FQNEAQ. The V end was cut by 6 bases, the J end by 8 bases, with 14 bases between. This CDR3 has 13 amino acids. Filled out from reference TRBV7-8 and TRBJ2-1, the complete variable domain reads GAGVSQSPRYKVAKRGQDVALRCDPISGHVSLFWYQQALGQGPEFLTYFQNEAQLDKSGLPSDRFFAERPEGSVSTLKIQRTQQEDSAVYLCASRPPVVHEQFFGPGTRLTVL.

The gene calls are TRBV18 and TRBJ1-1, with D hard to call. The germline V gene encodes CDR1 KGHSH and CDR2 LQKENI. The CDR3 is 15 amino acids. The V end lost 4 bases, the J end lost 3 bases, and 15 bases lay between the germline ends. This CDR3 is CASSLSEGGHTEAFF. The CDR3 nucleotides are TGTGCCAGCTCACTATCCGAAGGCGGGCACACTGAAGCTTTCTTT.

The chain employs TRBV6-1 and TRBJ1-5, with 10 bases identical to TRBD1. V gave up 6 bases and J gave up 2 bases; unmatched junction bases: 4. The germline V gene has CDR1 MNHNS and CDR2 SASEGT. The CDR3 length is 15 residues. This CDR3 is CASRRGTGGNQPQHF. CDR3 in DNA: TGTGCCAGCAGAAGAGGGACAGGGGGCAATCAGCCCCAGCATTTT.

This clone was seen a handful of times. The chain uses TRBV5-1 and TRBJ2-5; 16 bases are shared with TRBD2. Looked up from germline, CDR1 is SGHRS and CDR2 is YFSETQ. V lost 0 bases, J lost 5 bases, and 4 bases stayed unmatched. This CDR3 has 17 residues. CDR3 DNA sequence: TGCGCCAGCAGCTTGGCGGGACTAGCGGGAGGGCCTGAGACCCAGTACTTC. Its translation is CASSLAGLAGGPETQYF.

V is TRBV5-1 and J is TRBJ1-4, with 9 bases matching TRBD1. The V segment lost 0 bases and the J segment 10 bases; nucleotides outside the gene matches: 7. Germline CDR1 is SGHRS and CDR2 is YFSETQ. CDR3 size: 15 residues. CDR3: CASSLEPGQGGKLFF. Written as DNA, the CDR3 is TGCGCCAGCAGCTTGGAACCGGGACAGGGAGGAAAACTGTTTTTT.

V usage is TRBV27 and J usage is TRBJ2-2; D unresolved. This CDR3 comprises 12 residues. CDR1 and CDR2 from the germline V gene are MNHEY and SMNVEV (reference sequence). Trimming shortened V by 3 bases and J by 6 bases, and 5 bases separated the two germline ends. The CDR3 DNA is TGTGCCAGCAGTTTTAGTCCCGGGGAGCTGTTTTTT. Encoded protein: CASSFSPGELFF.

This clone was observed a few times. The V and J genes are TRBV5-1 and TRBJ2-3; D remains unclear. This CDR3 is 14 amino acids long. V gave up 4 bases and J gave up 0 bases, with 9 bases separating them. Germline-derived CDR1 and CDR2 are SGHRS and YFSETQ. CDR3 nucleotides: TGCGCCAGCAGCCTAAAACCAAGCACAGATACGCAGTATTTT. Protein product: CASSLKPSTDTQYF.

This clone was found a few times. The rearrangement uses TRBV27 and TRBJ2-3, with 9 bases lining up with TRBD2. There are 17 residues in the CDR3. Germline CDR1 reads MNHEY; CDR2 reads SMNVEV (reference sequence). The trim removed 2 bases at V and 5 bases at J, leaving 11 bases unmatched. The chain's CDR3 is CASSLISPGLAGDTQYF. CDR3 in DNA: TGTGCCAGCAGTTTAATTTCCCCGGGACTAGCTGGAGATACGCAGTATTTT.

This rearrangement joins TRBV7-8 to TRBJ2-7; D is possibly TRBD2 (5 bases). Per the germline V gene, CDR1 is SGHVS and CDR2 is FQNEAQ. The CDR3 consists of 14 residues. Deletions cut 3 bases from V and 2 bases from J, with 11 bases between. CDR3 in amino acids: CASSFVREAYEQYF. The CDR3 DNA reads as TGTGCCAGCAGCTTCGTACGGGAAGCCTACGAGCAGTACTTC.

The chain joins TRBV2 to TRBJ2-5, with a possible D match to TRBD2 (6 bases). V was shortened by 9 bases and J by 5 bases, with 16 bases between the two germline ends. Germline CDR1 reads SNHLY; CDR2 reads FYNNEI. CDR3 length: 13 residues. The CDR3: CASQKTGDETQYF. CDR3 DNA: TGTGCCAGTCAGAAAACGGGGGACGAGACCCAGTACTTC.

The chain employs TRBV21-1 and TRBJ1-3; TRBD1, as called in the table, went unchecked against the DNA. TRBV21-1 is a pseudogene segment. The CDR3 totals 17 residues. The CDR3 bases are TGTGCCAGCACCCCCAACCGAATGACAGGGGAAGGGAACACCATATATTTT. This gives the protein CASTPNRMTGEGNTIYF.

This clone has a handful of counts. The chain carries TRBV28 and TRBJ1-1; 10 bases align to TRBD1. Germline V gene sequence: CDR1 MDHEN, CDR2 SYDVKM. There are 17 residues in the CDR3. V gave up 7 bases and J gave up 5 bases; unmatched junction bases: 16. CDR3 nucleotides: TGTGCCAGCACCTCCGGGACAGGGGAAGTTAGAACAACTGAAGCTTTCTTT. As protein: CASTSGTGEVRTTEAFF.

This clone came up a few times. This sequence joins TRBV30 and TRBJ2-1; TRBD2 matches at 13 bases. This CDR3 comprises 15 residues. V lost 2 bases, J lost 7 bases, and 5 bases stayed unmatched. Germline CDR1 reads GTSNPN; CDR2 reads SVGIG (reference sequence). Here the CDR3 DNA reads TGTGCCTGGAGTCCACTAGCGGGAGGGATAAATGAGCAGTTCTTC. Translated: CAWSPLAGGINEQFF.

The sample holds a few counts of this clone. The chain has TRBV4-2 and TRBJ2-7, with D possibly being TRBD2 (5 bases). V lost 3 bases, J lost 6 bases, and 21 bases lay in between. The CDR3 is 16 residues long. Germline CDR1 reads LGHNA; CDR2 reads YNFKEQ. This chain's CDR3 is CASSQLYTSFRREQYF. The CDR3 DNA reads TGTGCCAGCAGCCAGCTCTATACTAGTTTCCGGCGCGAGCAGTACTTC.

The chain couples TRBV6-5 to TRBJ2-7, with TRBD1 matching 8 bases. This CDR3 contains 13 residues. Germline V gives CDR1 MNHEY, CDR2 SVGAGI. V lost 7 bases, J lost 5 bases, and 7 bases stayed unmatched. The CDR3 DNA follows: TGTGCCAGCACCTCGGACAGGGCCCACGAGCAGTACTTC. Translation: CASTSDRAHEQYF.

This clone came up a few times. This rearrangement joins TRBV10-3 to TRBJ2-3, with D possibly TRBD1 on 6 matching bases. Trimming shortened V by 6 bases and J by 0 bases, and 10 bases separated the two germline ends. In germline, CDR1 is ENHRY, CDR2 SYGVKD. The CDR3 sequence is 14 residues long. The CDR3 loop is CAIRQGPSTDTQYF. CDR3 coding DNA: TGTGCCATCAGACAGGGACCTAGCACAGATACGCAGTATTTT.

On this clone: This sample includes further DNA sequences coding for the same CDR3. The chain recombines TRBV27 with TRBJ2-1, with D tentatively TRBD1 (6 bases). There are 14 residues in the CDR3. V gave up 5 bases and J gave up 7 bases, with 15 bases separating them. The V gene's germline CDR1 is MNHEY and CDR2 SMNVEV (reference sequence). This CDR3 is CASSLQGARNEQFF. CDR3 DNA sequence: TGTGCCAGCAGTCTACAGGGTGCGAGGAATGAGCAGTTCTTC.